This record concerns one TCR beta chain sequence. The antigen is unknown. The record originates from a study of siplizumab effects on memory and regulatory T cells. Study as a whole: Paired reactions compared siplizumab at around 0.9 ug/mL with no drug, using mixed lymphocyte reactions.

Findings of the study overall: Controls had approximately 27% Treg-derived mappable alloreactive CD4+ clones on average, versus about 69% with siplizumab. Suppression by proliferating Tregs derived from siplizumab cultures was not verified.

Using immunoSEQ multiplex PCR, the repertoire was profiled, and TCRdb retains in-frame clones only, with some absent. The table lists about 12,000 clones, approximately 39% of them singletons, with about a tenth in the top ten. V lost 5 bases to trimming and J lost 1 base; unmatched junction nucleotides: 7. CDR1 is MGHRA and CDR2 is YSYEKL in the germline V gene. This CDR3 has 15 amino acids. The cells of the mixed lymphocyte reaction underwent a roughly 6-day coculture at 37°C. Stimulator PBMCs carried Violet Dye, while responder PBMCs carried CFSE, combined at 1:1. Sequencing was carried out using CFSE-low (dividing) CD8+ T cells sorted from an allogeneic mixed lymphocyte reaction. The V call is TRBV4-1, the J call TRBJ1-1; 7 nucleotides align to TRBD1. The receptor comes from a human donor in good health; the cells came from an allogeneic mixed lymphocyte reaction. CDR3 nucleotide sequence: TGCGCCAGCAGCGTAGGGGGACAGTCGAACACTGAAGCTTTCTTT. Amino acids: CASSVGGQSNTEAFF.